This is a list of T cell receptor beta chains from one sample in a study of blood T cell repertoires in COVID-19. Profiling relied on immunoSEQ multiplex PCR, and the TCRdb table lists in-frame clones only, not all of them. The sample carries over 150,000 clones, under 95% recorded once. The sequencing sample was made of peripheral blood. These receptors originate from a man between 50 and 59 years old with acute or convalescent COVID-19. The CDR3 runs from the conserved cysteine through the conserved F or W. The D gene is left open where the match is weak. A clone size is listed for some rows: how often the clone was seen (once, few, many), or a class if it is expanded.

DNA: TGTGCCAGTAGGAAGAGGGATCAGCCCCAGCATTTT
CDR3: CASRKRDQPQHF
D: NA
size: once
J: TRBJ1-5
V: TRBV19

DNA: TGTGCCAGCACCTCGGGGTCCAGCGAGCAGTACTTC
CDR3: CASTSGSSEQYF
D: NA
size: NA
J: TRBJ2-7
V: TRBV2

DNA: TGTGCCAGCAGTCTTCCTTCCAGCTCCTACAATGAGCAGTTCTTC
CDR3: CASSLPSSSYNEQFF
D: NA
size: NA
J: TRBJ2-1
V: TRBV28

DNA: TGTGCCAGCAGCGATGAAGGGACTAGGAGCTCCTACAATGAGCAGTTCTTC
CDR3: CASSDEGTRSSYNEQFF
D: TRBD2
size: NA
J: TRBJ2-1
V: TRBV7-9

DNA: TGTGCCAGCAGAGCAGACAGGGAGAACACTGAAGCTTTCTTT
CDR3: CASRADRENTEAFF
D: TRBD1
size: NA
J: TRBJ1-1
V: TRBV7-9

DNA: TGTGCCAGCAGCGTAACCCCGGGACTAGCGGGAGTTGAGCAGTTCTTC
CDR3: CASSVTPGLAGVEQFF
D: TRBD2
size: NA
J: TRBJ2-1
V: TRBV9

DNA: TGCGCCAGCAGCCACGCCGGGACAGATAATGAAAAACTGTTTTTT
CDR3: CASSHAGTDNEKLFF
D: TRBD1
size: few
J: TRBJ1-4
V: TRBV4-1

DNA: TGTGCCAGCAGTGAACTGTTTCAGGGACTAGCGGGATTCAATGAGCAGTTCTTC
CDR3: CASSELFQGLAGFNEQFF
D: TRBD2
size: NA
J: TRBJ2-1
V: TRBV6-1

DNA: TGTGCCAGCAGCCATGGTACTAGCGGGAAGTACGAGCAGTACTTC
CDR3: CASSHGTSGKYEQYF
D: TRBD2
size: NA
J: TRBJ2-7
V: TRBV3-1/TRBV3-2

DNA: TGCAGTGCTAGATCAGGCACTGAAGCTTTCTTT
CDR3: CSARSGTEAFF
D: NA
size: once
J: TRBJ1-1
V: TRBV20-1

DNA: TGCGCCAGCAGCGGGGGGTCTGGAAACACCATATATTTT
CDR3: CASSGGSGNTIYF
D: NA
size: NA
J: TRBJ1-3
V: TRBV5-1

DNA: TGTGCCAGCAGCCGCCGGACAGGGGCCACGAACACTGAAGCTTTCTTT
CDR3: CASSRRTGATNTEAFF
D: TRBD1
size: NA
J: TRBJ1-1
V: TRBV5-4

DNA: TGTGCCAGCAGCTTAAGGTGGGGGGAGGTGAATGAAAAACTGTTTTTT
CDR3: CASSLRWGEVNEKLFF
D: NA
size: NA
J: TRBJ1-4
V: TRBV9

DNA: TGTGCCAGCAGTTACGGCGGGAGGGGAGCCGGGGAGCTGTTTTTT
CDR3: CASSYGGRGAGELFF
D: TRBD2
size: NA
J: TRBJ2-2
V: TRBV6-6

DNA: TGTGCCAGCCGGCCGACCTACAGGGACGGCTACACCTTC
CDR3: CASRPTYRDGYTF
D: NA
size: few
J: TRBJ1-2
V: TRBV6-6

DNA: TGTGCCAGCAGTGAGGGGGGGAGCTCCTACAATGAGCAGTTCTTC
CDR3: CASSEGGSSYNEQFF
D: TRBD2
size: NA
J: TRBJ2-1
V: TRBV2

DNA: TGTGCCAGCAGCCAACACAGGTTCAGGCTGTTTTTT
CDR3: CASSQHRFRLFF
D: NA
size: NA
J: TRBJ1-4
V: TRBV11-2

DNA: TGTGCCAGCAGTGATCACAGTGGTACGCAGTATTTT
CDR3: CASSDHSGTQYF
D: NA
size: NA
J: TRBJ2-3
V: TRBV28

DNA: TGTGCCAGCAGCCAAGATAGTACCAGGGCGAACACTGAAGCTTTCTTT
CDR3: CASSQDSTRANTEAFF
D: NA
size: NA
J: TRBJ1-1
V: TRBV4-2

DNA: TGTGCCAGCAGCGTGGACAGGGCAGCTAATGAAAAACTGTTTTTT
CDR3: CASSVDRAANEKLFF
D: TRBD1
size: NA
J: TRBJ1-4
V: TRBV7-9

DNA: TGTGCCAGTAGTATAAGACAGGGTCCTTACGAGCAGTACTTC
CDR3: CASSIRQGPYEQYF
D: TRBD1
size: NA
J: TRBJ2-7
V: TRBV19

DNA: TGTGCCAGCGGACTAGCGGGAGCTGGGCTCCAAGAGACCCAGTACTTC
CDR3: CASGLAGAGLQETQYF
D: TRBD2
size: once
J: TRBJ2-5
V: TRBV2

DNA: TGTGCCAGCAGCGCAAGACGTAACTCCGGGACAGACACATTCTCAGCCTATGGCTACACCTTC
CDR3: CASSARRNSGTDTFSAYGYTF
D: TRBD1
size: NA
J: TRBJ1-2
V: TRBV9

DNA: TGTGCCAGCAGCTTTTCTTGGACAGAATTCTATGGCTACACCTTC
CDR3: CASSFSWTEFYGYTF
D: NA
size: NA
J: TRBJ1-2
V: TRBV7-2

DNA: TGTGCCAGCAGTGAACAACGTCTCACAGGGTACCAAGAGACCCAGTACTTC
CDR3: CASSEQRLTGYQETQYF
D: NA
size: NA
J: TRBJ2-5
V: TRBV6-4